The 23 T cell receptor beta chains reported below all come from one sample, sequenced in a study of T-cell reconstitution after alpha-beta-depleted transplantation in children. Researchers prepared the TCRbeta library using unique molecular identifiers, the study reports. MiXCR was run by TCRdb on the PCR reads, yielding one entry per CDR3 protein. Of about 220,000 distinct CDR3 sequences listed, roughly 15% are singletons. Specimen: PBMCs, mostly from graft donor cells, collected 360 days after TCRalphabeta/CD19-depleted stem cell transplant. The receptor source for this set is a male patient under 10 years old who had a stem cell transplant for acute lymphoblastic leukemia, so the T cells may come from the graft donor.

This chain uses TRBV7-2 with TRBJ2-5; D remains ambiguous. Trimming pared 0 bases from V and 9 bases from J, leaving 11 bases between. The CDR3 loop spans 13 amino acids. Germline V gene data show CDR1 as SGHTA and CDR2 as FQGNSA. The chain's CDR3 is CASSLAGPQAQYF. In DNA, the CDR3 is TGTGCCAGCAGCTTAGCTGGGCCTCAGGCCCAGTACTTC.

This chain joins TRBV7-9 and TRBJ2-1; unclear D gene. The CDR3 runs 12 residues. Trimming pared 1 base from V and 9 bases from J, leaving 7 bases between. Germline-derived CDR1 and CDR2 are SEHNR and FQNEAQ (reference sequence). The CDR3, as DNA: TGTGCCAGCAGCTTAGAATTGGGTGAGCAGTTCTTC. This translates into CASSLELGEQFF.

The rearrangement links TRBV10-3 to TRBJ2-7, with 14 bases fitting TRBD2. Germline-derived CDR1 and CDR2 are ENHRY and SYGVKD. The CDR3 sequence is 16 residues long. V gave up 2 bases and J gave up 4 bases; unmatched junction bases: 4. The CDR3 region is CAISEVGLAGEYEQYF. The CDR3 DNA reads TGTGCCATCAGTGAGGTGGGACTAGCGGGGGAATACGAGCAGTACTTC.

The table lists this clonotype with a few counts. This chain connects TRBV20-1 to TRBJ2-3; possible D gene TRBD1, 5 bases. This CDR3 is 14 amino acids long. Trimming stripped 1 base from V and 0 bases from J, with 8 bases between. The germline gives CDR1 DFQATT, CDR2 SNEGSKA (reference sequence). The CDR3 sequence: CSARGGWSTDTQYF. The CDR3 DNA reads as TGCAGTGCTAGAGGGGGCTGGAGCACAGATACGCAGTATTTT.

This clonotype has a handful of counts. The chain employs TRBV12-3 or TRBV12-4 and TRBJ2-1; 7 bases are a match to TRBD2. This CDR3 contains 15 residues. The trim removed 3 bases at V and 5 bases at J, leaving 7 bases unmatched. As DNA, the CDR3 is TGTGCCAGCAGTTTTATTCGGGGGACTAACAATGAGCAGTTCTTC. Protein sequence: CASSFIRGTNNEQFF.

This clonotype was detected only a few times. The chain uses TRBV27 and TRBJ2-1; TRBD2 aligns across 9 bases. Germline loops: CDR1 MNHEY, CDR2 SMNVEV (reference sequence). Trimming removed 3 bases from V and 6 bases from J; junction bases left unmatched: 9. The CDR3 consists of 16 residues. CDR3 protein: CASSFDLAGGLNEQFF. CDR3 DNA: TGTGCCAGCAGTTTTGATTTGGCGGGGGGGCTCAATGAGCAGTTCTTC.

The chain uses TRBV6-1 and TRBJ2-7; possibly TRBD1 or TRBD2 for D (5 bases each). Trimming left V 6 bases short and J 4 bases short, with 16 bases between. Germline CDR1 is MNHNS and CDR2 is SASEGT. The CDR3 is made up of 14 amino acids. The CDR3 loop reads CASSGVGPQYEQYF. CDR3 DNA sequence: TGTGCCAGCAGCGGGGTGGGGCCGCAATACGAGCAGTACTTC.

In this sample, this clonotype turned up a few times. The chain carries TRBV30 and TRBJ2-5, with unresolved D. Germline loops: CDR1 GTSNPN, CDR2 SVGIG (reference sequence). V lost 1 base and J 4 bases, leaving 4 bases between the germline ends. This CDR3 contains 11 residues. CDR3 sequence reads: CAWSGGETQYF. DNA of the CDR3: TGTGCCTGGAGTGGCGGAGAGACCCAGTACTTC.

On this clonotype: The junction differs from germline at one of its ends, possibly a read error. The chain employs TRBV5-1 and TRBJ2-1; D gene uncertain. Germline CDR1 and CDR2: SGHRS and YFSETQ. The CDR3 contains 12 residues. For the CDR3, the DNA is TGTGCCAGCAGTTTATCAGACAATGAGCAGTTCTTC. Translated, it gives CASSLSDNEQFF. Based on the CDR3 plus reference TRBV5-1 and TRBJ2-1, the full variable domain is KAGVTQTPRYLIKTRGQQVTLSCSPISGHRSVSWYQQTPGQGLQFLFEYFSETQRNKGNFPGRFSGRQFSNSRSEMNVSTLELGDSALYLCASSLSDNEQFFGPGTRLTVL.

The table lists this clonotype with many counts. The rearrangement uses TRBV29-1 and TRBJ2-2; 8 bases are a match to TRBD2. The CDR3 contains 14 residues. V was pared by 2 bases and J by 3 bases, with 2 bases of the junction left unmatched. CDR1 is SQVTM and CDR2 is ANQGSEA in the germline V gene. CDR3 region: CSVEPGGDTGELFF. DNA of the CDR3: TGCAGCGTTGAACCGGGGGGGGACACCGGGGAGCTGTTTTTT.

The sample holds many counts of this clonotype. The chain recombines TRBV7-2 with TRBJ2-6, with 8 bases lining up with TRBD2. The CDR3 has 17 amino acids. Losses at the gene ends were 2 bases for V and 1 base for J; bases not matched to a gene: 4. CDR1 and CDR2 from the germline V gene are SGHTA and FQGNSA. The CDR3 DNA reads TGTGCCAGCAGCTTAAGCGGGGGTCGGTCTGGGGCCAACGTCCTGACTTTC. Protein product: CASSLSGGRSGANVLTF. The full variable domain, with the rest looked up from reference TRBV7-2 and TRBJ2-6, is GAGVSQSPSNKVTEKGKDVELRCDPISGHTALYWYRQSLGQGLEFLIYFQGNSAPDKSGLPSDRFSAERTGGSVSTLTIQRTQQEDSAVYLCASSLSGGRSGANVLTFGAGSRLTVL.

The genes are TRBV20-1 and TRBJ1-2; D is possibly TRBD1 (6 bases). The CDR3 is 12 residues long. The germline gives CDR1 DFQATT, CDR2 SNEGSKA (reference sequence). Trimming took off 6 bases at V and 4 bases at J, with 12 bases between the two ends. The CDR3 loop reads CSARTGIYGYTF. DNA of the CDR3: TGCAGTGCAAGAACAGGGATCTATGGCTACACCTTC.

The chain is built from TRBV30 and TRBJ2-3; D gene ambiguous. The CDR3 has 13 amino acids. The germline V gene encodes CDR1 GTSNPN and CDR2 SVGIG (reference sequence). The V gene lost 5 bases and the J gene lost 6 bases, with 15 bases spanning the gap. The CDR3 DNA reads as TGTGCCTGGCAACTACTCCGCCCCGATACGCAGTATTTT. Translating gives CAWQLLRPDTQYF.

Here the CDR3 DNA reads TGTGCCAGCAGTTTGGCTCCCTCAGATACGCAGTATTTT. Its translation: CASSLAPSDTQYF. The rearrangement links TRBV12-3 or TRBV12-4 to TRBJ2-3; no definite D call. V lost 3 bases and J 4 bases, leaving 8 bases between the germline ends. CDR3 size: 13 residues.

This chain joins TRBV7-9 and TRBJ2-2, with D possibly matching TRBD2 (5 bases). V lost 5 bases, J lost 9 bases, and 22 bases lay in between. Germline CDR1 and CDR2: SEHNR and FQNEAQ (reference sequence). The length of the CDR3 is 16 residues. The CDR3 loop is CASSRDGGVGNWELFF. As DNA, the CDR3 is TGTGCCAGCAGCCGAGACGGAGGAGTGGGCAACTGGGAGCTGTTTTTT.

V and J are TRBV20-1 and TRBJ2-1, with a tentative D call TRBD1 (5 bases). Per the germline V gene, CDR1 is DFQATT and CDR2 is SNEGSKA (reference sequence). The CDR3 totals 17 residues. V was trimmed by 3 bases and J by 3 bases, leaving 21 bases between them. CDR3 region: CSASHSRGLIVYNEQFF. For the CDR3, the DNA is TGCAGTGCTAGTCATTCTAGGGGCCTCATAGTCTACAATGAGCAGTTCTTC.

This clonotype was seen a handful of times. CDR3 protein: CSVGTGLITDTQYF. Here the CDR3 DNA reads TGCAGCGTGGGGACAGGGTTGATCACAGATACGCAGTATTTT. This rearrangement joins TRBV29-1 to TRBJ2-3, with 9 bases lining up with TRBD1. Germline V gene data show CDR1 as SQVTM and CDR2 as ANQGSEA. V was clipped by 6 bases and J by 2 bases; unmatched bases: 6. This CDR3 region has 14 residues.

The chain links TRBV6-5 to TRBJ2-1; TRBD1 aligns across 7 bases. This CDR3 is built from 15 residues. The V segment lost 5 bases and the J segment 8 bases; nucleotides outside the gene matches: 12. CDR1 is MNHEY, CDR2 SVGAGI, per germline. CDR3 protein: CASSLEFRGFDEQFF. The CDR3 nucleotides read TGTGCCAGCAGTCTCGAGTTCAGGGGGTTTGATGAGCAGTTCTTC.

This sequence joins TRBV20-1 and TRBJ2-5; 8 bases line up with TRBD2. V lost 5 bases, J lost 4 bases, and 9 bases stayed unmatched. From germline, CDR1 is DFQATT and CDR2 SNEGSKA (reference sequence). This CDR3 has 14 amino acids. CDR3 protein: CSARPTGGRETQYF. CDR3 sequence (DNA): TGCAGTGCTCGCCCGACGGGGGGGCGAGAGACCCAGTACTTC.

The V call is TRBV6-5, the J call TRBJ1-1, with D maybe TRBD1 (6 bases). CDR3 length: 16 amino acids. Germline loops: CDR1 MNHEY, CDR2 SVGAGI. V was shortened by 4 bases and J by 0 bases, with 15 bases between the two germline ends. This CDR3 reads CASSSTIGQLNTEAFF. The CDR3 DNA sequence: TGTGCCAGCAGTTCCACTATTGGACAGCTGAACACTGAAGCTTTCTTT.

The V and J genes are TRBV12-3 or TRBV12-4 and TRBJ2-4; D perhaps matches TRBD1 (6 bases). The CDR3 runs 13 residues. Trimming took off 0 bases at V and 8 bases at J, with 8 bases between the two ends. CDR3 amino acids: CASSLAQGHIQYF. The CDR3 nucleotides are TGTGCCAGCAGTTTAGCACAGGGCCACATTCAGTACTTC.

The CDR3, as DNA: TGTGCCAGCAGCTTCAACAGGGGTGATACGCAGTATTTT. Encoded protein: CASSFNRGDTQYF. The chain joins TRBV7-2 to TRBJ2-3; 7 nucleotides agree with TRBD1. Germline-derived CDR1 and CDR2 are SGHTA and FQGNSA. This CDR3 has 13 amino acids. Trimming at V came to 3 bases and at J to 6 bases, leaving 3 bases not matched to a gene. Variable domain in full (rest from reference TRBV7-2 and TRBJ2-3): GAGVSQSPSNKVTEKGKDVELRCDPISGHTALYWYRQSLGQGLEFLIYFQGNSAPDKSGLPSDRFSAERTGGSVSTLTIQRTQQEDSAVYLCASSFNRGDTQYFGPGTRLTVL.

This clonotype was found many times. The rearrangement links TRBV9 to TRBJ2-1; 7 bases line up with TRBD1. The trim removed 4 bases at V and 6 bases at J, leaving 1 base unmatched. Germline V gene lookup returns CDR1 SGDLS and CDR2 YYNGEE. This CDR3 is 12 amino acids long. The CDR3 DNA reads as TGTGCCAGCAGCCGACAGGGCAATGAGCAGTTCTTC. The encoded protein is CASSRQGNEQFF. Based on the CDR3 plus reference TRBV9 and TRBJ2-1, the full variable domain is DSGVTQTPKHLITATGQRVTLRCSPRSGDLSVYWYQQSLDQGLQFLIQYYNGEERAKGNILERFSAQQFPDLHSELNLSSLELGDSALYFCASSRQGNEQFFGPGTRLTVL.